The clone carrying this T cell receptor (beta chain) has a count of ten or more. These data are taken from a study of T cells in Graves' hyperthyroidism and ophthalmopathy. Researchers took RNA transcripts and amplified the TCR beta CDR3 regions from them. During a first-round RT-PCR of the TCR CDR3, the HTBI primer set was used. Each CDR3 protein gets one entry after TCRdb re-called the multiplex PCR reads with MiXCR. The table has about 290,000 distinct CDR3 sequences, about 14% seen once. The receptor comes from a woman in her twenties or thirties with Graves' hyperthyroidism that later progressed to Graves' ophthalmopathy. The sequenced material came from blood.

The DNA of the CDR3 is TGTGCCAGTAGTATTCGCGGGACAGAAGCTTTCTTT. Protein: CASSIRGTEAFF. This rearrangement joins TRBV19 to TRBJ1-1; tentative D call: TRBD1 (6 bases). Germline loops: CDR1 LNHDA, CDR2 SQIVND (reference sequence). Trimming removed 3 bases from V and 8 bases from J, with 10 bases in between. The CDR3 contains 12 residues.